The 20 T cell receptor beta chains listed next were all sequenced from one sample in a study of tumor-infiltrating lymphocytes in primary liver carcinoma. Extraction of RNA together with DNA used about 18-30 mg of unsorted bulk tissue. TCR beta cDNA came from roughly 550 ng total RNA, primed with a constant-region primer. The TCR beta library was amplified through three nested multiplex PCR rounds in a modified ARM-PCR procedure. Primers for the first two PCR rounds were TRBV1-TRBV30 forward primers and a C-beta reverse primer (roughly 10 cycles per round). TCRdb reanalysed the multiplex PCR reads using MiXCR and keeps one entry per CDR3 protein. The table shows 95,000 to 100,000 distinct CDR3 sequences, with about 62% occurring only once. Sequenced sample: liver tumor tissue from sampling region 2. Indicated subset: tumor region T2, inferior pole. These TCRs come from an older woman with primary liver carcinoma and hepatitis B virus infection.

This clonotype was seen many times. V gene TRBV6-6 combines with J gene TRBJ2-3, with D possibly matching TRBD1 (5 bases). Germline CDR1 reads MNHNY; CDR2 reads SVGAGI (reference sequence). V was shortened by 6 bases and J by 1 base, with 14 bases between the two germline ends. This CDR3 is built from 15 residues. CDR3 DNA sequence: TGTGCCAGCAGAGTACAGGATACCCGCACAGATACGCAGTATTTT. Translating it yields CASRVQDTRTDTQYF.

About this clonotype itself: Given a much more abundant clone one base away, this may be a read error. The CDR3 carries no conserved terminal phenylalanine or tryptophan, so it likely arises from a read error. CDR3 protein: CSATSTDEQYL. CDR3 in DNA: TGCAGCGCCACTAGTACAGACGAGCAGTACTTA. This sequence joins TRBV29-1 and TRBJ2-7, with D maybe TRBD2 (5 bases). CDR1 SQVTM and CDR2 ANQGSEA come from the germline V gene. The CDR3 extends over 11 amino acids. V lost 7 bases to trimming and J lost 5 bases, with 12 bases between them.

Details on this clonotype: The conserved phenylalanine or tryptophan is not found at the CDR3 terminus, so this likely reflects a read error. The DNA is omitted, as the CDR3 cannot be located on it reliably, and the CDR3 follows TCRdb's listing. This sequence joins TRBV11-3 and TRBJ2-2; the DNA was not compared with TRBD1, the D call given in the table. In germline, CDR1 is SGHNT, CDR2 YENEEA. The CDR3 spans 15 amino acids, including both terminal residues. The CDR3: CASSSDRVNIGELLL.

Notes on this clonotype: One end of the junction fails to match germline, which may point to a read error. The chain has TRBV29-1 and TRBJ1-1; a possible D gene is TRBD1 (5 bases). The CDR3 totals 9 residues. The germline CDR1 and CDR2 sequences are SQVTM and ANQGSEA. The CDR3: CSRGDEVFF. The CDR3 region has the DNA TGCAGCCGAGGGGATGAAGTTTTCTTT.

About this clonotype itself: The CDR3 end shows no conserved phenylalanine or tryptophan, and so a read error is likely. The chain carries TRBV11-2 and TRBJ2-4; D unresolved. CDR1 is SGHAT, CDR2 FQNNGV, per germline. The CDR3 is 14 residues long. The CDR3 region has the DNA TGTGCCAGCAGCTTGGCTGGACCGAAAAGCATTCAGTACTTA. It yields the protein CASSLAGPKSIQYL.

The chain links TRBV11-2 to TRBJ1-1, with 10 bases fitting TRBD1. The J segment lost 2 bases and the V segment lost 6 bases, leaving 3 bases of the junction unmatched. This CDR3 spans 14 amino acids. Germline-derived CDR1 and CDR2 are SGHAT and FQNNGV. CDR3: CASSWDRGNTEAFF. CDR3 in DNA: TGTGCCAGCAGTTGGGACAGGGGAAACACTGAAGCTTTCTTT.

Of note for this clonotype: The germline gene is not matched at one end of the junction; a read error may be the cause. The rearrangement links TRBV11-2 to TRBJ1-2; D is perhaps TRBD1 (6 bases). The CDR3 sequence is 15 residues long. Per the germline V gene, CDR1 is SGHAT and CDR2 is FQNNGV. The CDR3 nucleotides are TGTGTCAGCAGCTTAGACCCGGGGGCCAACTATGGTTACACCTTC. Protein: CVSSLDPGANYGYTF.

This clonotype is labeled medium-sized. This rearrangement joins TRBV11-3 to TRBJ2-6, with D perhaps TRBD1 (5 bases). Germline lookup yields CDR1 SGHNT and CDR2 YENEEA. Trimming removed 5 bases from V and 1 base from J, with 9 bases in between. This CDR3 has 15 residues. The CDR3 DNA is TGTGCCAGCAGCCGGTCAGGGTCTGGGGCCAACGTCCTGACTTTC. This translates into CASSRSGSGANVLTF.

The chain combines TRBV4-2 with TRBJ2-2; no firm D call. Trimming removed 2 bases from V and 1 base from J, with 5 bases in between. The CDR3 consists of 14 residues. Per germline, CDR1 LGHNA and CDR2 YNFKEQ. The CDR3 spells CASSQFGNTGELFF. In DNA, the CDR3 is TGTGCCAGCAGCCAATTCGGGAACACCGGGGAGCTGTTTTTT.

For this clonotype: A much larger clone sits a single nucleotide away, making a read error possible. This chain connects TRBV6-1 to TRBJ1-1; D is unclear. The CDR3 spans 14 residues. CDR1 is MNHNS, CDR2 SASEGT, per germline. The CDR3 DNA reads as TGTGCCCTCGGTTCCTACAGCCAGAACACTGGAGCTTTCTTT. Protein product: CALGSYSQNTGAFF.

This clonotype was picked up a small number of times. CDR3 DNA sequence: TGCACCCCCCGAGCGGATACGCAGTATTTT. This gives the protein CTPRADTQYF. The genes are TRBV20-1 and TRBJ2-3; D not certain. The germline CDR1 and CDR2 sequences are DFQATT and SNEGSKA (reference sequence). The CDR3 contains 10 residues.

This clonotype was detected a few times. The rearrangement joins TRBV28 to TRBJ2-3, with 9 bases aligning to TRBD2. The CDR3 loop spans 17 amino acids. Looked up from germline, CDR1 is MDHEN and CDR2 is SYDVKM. The V gene end was trimmed by 4 bases and the J gene end by 1 base; junction bases not matched to a gene: 9. The DNA for the CDR3 is TGTGCCAGCAGTTGGGGCCGGCTAGCGGGACGCACAGATACGCAGTATTTT. As protein: CASSWGRLAGRTDTQYF. The whole variable domain, filled in from reference TRBV28 and TRBJ2-3, reads DVKVTQSSRYLVKRTGEKVFLECVQDMDHENMFWYRQDPGLGLRLIYFSYDVKMKEKGDIPEGYSVSREKKERFSLILESASTNQTSMYLCASSWGRLAGRTDTQYFGPGTRLTVL.

Turning to this clonotype: In this CDR3 the conserved last residue, phenylalanine or tryptophan, is missing, so a read error is likely. This chain joins TRBV11-2 and TRBJ2-5, with TRBD2 matching 7 bases. The CDR3 has 16 amino acids. Looked up from germline, CDR1 is SGHAT and CDR2 is FQNNGV. J was trimmed by 4 bases and V by 5 bases; bases with no gene match: 13. The chain's CDR3 is CASSPSSGLAGETQYS. DNA of the CDR3: TGTGCCAGCAGCCCGTCTTCCGGATTAGCGGGAGAGACCCAGTACTCC.

This clonotype was counted a few times. This CDR3 is missing its conserved last phenylalanine or tryptophan, likely due to a read error. The gene calls are TRBV11-2 and TRBJ1-5; a possible D gene is TRBD1 (6 bases). The length of the CDR3 is 15 residues. Trimming removed 0 bases from V and 8 bases from J, with 14 bases in between. Germline-derived CDR1 and CDR2 are SGHAT and FQNNGV. The CDR3 DNA reads TGTGCCAGCAGCTTAGAAGCCCAGGGGAAAGAGCCCCAGCATCTT. This gives the protein CASSLEAQGKEPQHL.

Turning to this clonotype: Given a much more abundant clone one base away, this may be a read error. The CDR3 region is CAWSNKQVRGSIGTEAFF. The CDR3 DNA reads TGTGCCTGGAGTAACAAACAGGTGAGAGGTTCGATAGGCACTGAAGCTTTCTTT. V gene TRBV30 combines with J gene TRBJ1-1, with D tentatively TRBD1 (5 bases). This CDR3 spans 18 amino acids. Deletions cut 2 bases from V and 4 bases from J, with 26 bases between. Germline V CDR1 and CDR2: GTSNPN, SVGIG (reference sequence).

A word on this clonotype: A read error may explain this, as a much larger clone is one base away. V gene TRBV7-9 combines with J gene TRBJ1-2; no firm D call. The CDR3 has 12 amino acids. Germline V lookup: CDR1 SEHNR, CDR2 FQNEAQ (reference sequence). CDR3 sequence (DNA): TGTGCCTGCAGCACAGAGATCTATGGCTACACCTTC. This encodes CACSTEIYGYTF.

On this clonotype: A read error may account for a junction end that differs from germline. The rearrangement links TRBV11-2 to TRBJ1-1, with a weak D call TRBD1 (5 bases). CDR3 size: 12 residues. The germline V gene encodes CDR1 SGHAT and CDR2 FQNNGV. The CDR3, as DNA: TGTGGCAGCAGCTCTAAACAGGCCGGAGCTTTCTTT. Translating gives CGSSSKQAGAFF.

This sequence joins TRBV28 and TRBJ1-5; TRBD1 might be the D (6 bases). Deletions cut 2 bases from V and 5 bases from J, with 25 bases between. Germline lookup yields CDR1 MDHEN and CDR2 SYDVKM. The CDR3 covers 19 residues. This CDR3 is CASSLIEGIRGREDQPQHF. CDR3 coding DNA: TGTGCCAGCAGTTTAATAGAAGGCATCCGGGGGCGCGAGGATCAGCCCCAGCATTTT.

On this clonotype itself: This may stem from a read error, because a much larger clone lies one nucleotide away. The J gene is TRBJ2-5, the V gene TRBV6-4; TRBD1 matches 8 bases. The CDR3 length is 13 residues. CDR1 and CDR2 from the germline V gene are MRHNA and SNTAGT. The CDR3 coding sequence is TGTGCCAGCAGCCCTGACAGGGGTGAGACCCGGTACTTC. This sequence encodes CASSPDRGETRYF.

About this clonotype: An end of the junction does not agree with germline; a read error may underlie this. V gene TRBV4-1 combines with J gene TRBJ1-6; D remains unclear. The CDR3 runs to 17 residues. Per germline, CDR1 MGHRA and CDR2 YSYEKL. DNA for the CDR3: TGCCCCAGCAGTCAAGTTAGTGGCGGGCTTTCCAATTCACCCCTCCACTTT. Its translation: CPSSQVSGGLSNSPLHF.